The 7 T cell receptor beta chains reported below all come from one sample, sequenced in a study of human T cells and chemical hapten exposure. Specified time point: patch test 1, 2 weeks after DPC sensitization. Treatment indicated: therapeutic diphenylcyclopropenone sensitization with weekly scalp DPC. TCRdb recomputed calls from the RACE reads with MiXCR, one row per CDR3 protein. The sample records around 99,000 distinct CDR3 sequences, roughly an eighth being singletons. The starting material was whole blood, obtained in connection with sensitization to the hapten diphenylcyclopropenone (DPC). The receptors originated from a woman aged 40-49 years with alopecia areata. Some clones in this sample may be carry-over from other donors' samples.

This clonotype has a handful of counts. The chain employs TRBV28 and TRBJ2-6; D is unresolved. Germline values: CDR1 MDHEN, CDR2 SYDVKM. This CDR3 is built from 14 residues. Trimming took off 3 bases at V and 0 bases at J, with 3 bases between the two ends. The CDR3 nucleotides read TGTGCCAGCAGTTTGCTCTCTGGGGCCAACGTCCTGACTTTC. Amino acid sequence: CASSLLSGANVLTF.

This clonotype was seen a few times. J is TRBJ1-5 and V is TRBV5-1; tentative D call: TRBD1 (5 bases). The V end lost 2 bases, the J end lost 7 bases, and 10 bases lay between the germline ends. CDR1 and CDR2 from the germline V gene are SGHRS and YFSETQ. There are 13 residues in the CDR3. This CDR3 is CASSFDSGQPQHF. DNA for the CDR3: TGCGCCAGCAGCTTCGACAGCGGCCAGCCCCAGCATTTT.

This clonotype was counted many times. The chain combines TRBV20-1 with TRBJ2-4; no clear D gene. Looked up from germline, CDR1 is DFQATT and CDR2 is SNEGSKA (reference sequence). Trimming pared 0 bases from V and 1 base from J, leaving 10 bases between. The CDR3 extends over 15 amino acids. CDR3 region: CSARERSGAKNIQYF. CDR3 DNA: TGCAGTGCTAGAGAACGGTCCGGGGCCAAAAACATTCAGTACTTC.

This clonotype was seen at least ten times. The chain employs TRBV25-1 and TRBJ2-3, with 10 bases lining up with TRBD2. Trimming cost V 2 bases and J 2 bases; bases outside gene matches: 1. Germline V gene lookup returns CDR1 MGHDK and CDR2 SYGVNS. There are 15 residues in the CDR3. The CDR3 DNA reads TGTGCCAGCAGTGAACTAGCGGGAGACACAGATACGCAGTATTTT. It specifies CASSELAGDTDTQYF.

J is TRBJ2-3 and V is TRBV7-9; weak D call: TRBD1 (6 bases). V lost 0 bases to trimming and J lost 3 bases, with 13 bases between them. CDR1 and CDR2 from the germline V gene are SEHNR and FQNEAQ (reference sequence). The CDR3 loop spans 16 amino acids. The CDR3 sequence: CASSLAQQGFTDTQYF. The CDR3 region has the DNA TGTGCCAGCAGCTTAGCGCAACAGGGATTTACAGATACGCAGTATTTT.

This clonotype appeared many times. The chain uses TRBV7-9 and TRBJ1-1, with TRBD1 as a possible D gene (6 bases). CDR1 and CDR2 from the germline V gene are SEHNR and FQNEAQ (reference sequence). Trimming removed 5 bases from V and 4 bases from J, with 11 bases in between. The CDR3 loop spans 13 amino acids. The chain's CDR3 is CASSPMGATEAFF. As DNA, the CDR3 is TGTGCCAGCAGCCCCATGGGGGCCACTGAAGCTTTCTTT.

A remark on this clonotype: The junction does not match germline at one end; this may be a read error. The rearrangement links TRBV10-3 to TRBJ2-5; TRBD2 aligns across 8 bases. Germline V gives CDR1 ENHRY, CDR2 SYGVKD. CDR3 length equals 17 residues. The CDR3 loop reads CAISGSGSGPYQETEYF. The CDR3 DNA is TGTGCCATCAGTGGGAGCGGGAGCGGGCCGTACCAAGAGACCGAGTACTTC.